This T cell receptor (beta chain) was profiled in a study of T cell responses to AZD1222 COVID-19 vaccine. Study in general: Second-dose intervals near 4 or 12 weeks were combined. Findings of the study overall: CD4 TCRs associated with vaccination spanned spike, dominating at 160-218 and 743-854. Unmutated variant regions reportedly attract nearly half of all spike-specific TCRs. No repertoire was sampled before or during the peak T cell response, only after it.

Method: immunoSEQ multiplex PCR; TCRdb's copy keeps in-frame clones and lacks some. This sample has about 150,000 clones; about 95% occur once, and the top ten carry around 1.3%. V lost 0 bases, J lost 8 bases, and 3 bases stayed unmatched. CDR3 length equals 14 residues. Germline CDR1 and CDR2: SGHVS and FQNEAQ. This clone occurred once. Its antigen remains unidentified. The genes are TRBV7-8 and TRBJ2-1; 8 nucleotides line up with TRBD2. This clonotype originated in an adult in good health. The specimen was peripheral blood, collected on day 0 of AZD1222 vaccination. The CDR3 here is CASSLAYGRDEQFF. CDR3 DNA sequence: TGTGCCAGCAGCTTAGCGTACGGGAGGGATGAGCAGTTCTTC.